This record covers a single T cell receptor (beta chain). Trimming took 0 bases from V and 6 from J, leaving 8 bases between them. Germline values: CDR1 SGHAT, CDR2 FQNNGV. The CDR3 runs 13 residues. Clones were read by immunoSEQ multiplex PCR, and TCRdb kept only the in-frame ones, dropping some. The sample includes around 190,000 clones, 80% to 90% of them seen just once. This record belongs to a study of blood T cell repertoires in COVID-19. The sequence was collected from a woman under 30 who had recovered from COVID-19. The sample comprised PBMCs or T cells enriched from blood (not recorded which). The V gene is TRBV11-2, the J gene TRBJ1-2; a weak D match, TRBD1 (5 bases). CDR3: CASSLDLGDGYTF. CDR3 in DNA: TGTGCCAGCAGCTTAGATCTAGGGGATGGCTACACCTTC.